This entry describes one TCR beta chain. This clonotype was detected a few times. The clone's antigen remains unknown. A much larger clone sits a single nucleotide away, making a read error possible. The source of the sample is a study of read filtering for tumor transcriptome and immune sequencing (dated by TCRdb to the early 2020s). For context, the study as a whole: The cohort had 16 to 20 male and approximately 15 female patients with a mean age of roughly 66 years, ranging from roughly 45 to 80. By revised international staging, roughly eight patients were R-ISS I, roughly 17 were R-ISS II and 7 were R-ISS III. After DNase treatment, whole-transcriptome libraries were prepared using the TruSeq RNA Access Library Prep Kit. TCR-region mapped reads per sample ranged from about 4.05 to 11 million with IR-seq versus only roughly 85 to 1,300 with RNA-seq. TCR repertoires obtained by targeted immune repertoire sequencing and by bulk whole-transcriptome sequencing performed on the same bone marrow samples were compared. A main aim was a read-filtering strategy for immune repertoire data, specifically whether clonotypes supported by a single read should be removed. General conclusions and limits of the study: Removing single-read clonotypes increased the correlation between IR-seq and RNA-seq shared clonotype proportions. Single-read clonotypes made up about 87% of clonotypes but roughly 3.2% of total reads in IR-seq, and approximately 73% of clonotypes and 40% to 50% of reads in RNA-seq. The sorted CD138-negative fraction was composed of a mixed bone marrow immune population rather than of purified T cells. Compared with RNA-seq, IR-seq captured clonotypes at much greater depth and more reliably, and a smaller IR-seq throughput was enough to identify most of the shared clonotypes.

Bone marrow was sampled from every patient at the time of active disease. Bone marrow mononuclear cells were isolated by Ficoll-Hypaque density gradient centrifugation. Myeloma plasma cells were removed and CD138-negative cells were obtained by negative selection following labeling with CD138 magnetic microbeads on a MACS separator. Purity of the isolated cells was checked by flow cytometry on an Attune NxT using CD138 antibodies. TRIzol reagent was used to extract total RNA, and a NanoDrop spectrophotometer was used to quantify the extracted RNA. For each patient, paired RNA-seq and IR-seq were run on the CD138-negative bone marrow sample from that patient. TCR libraries were built from 400 ng RNA with the Immunoverse kit, using molecular barcoded adaptors covering alpha/delta and beta/gamma chains. TCR library preparation used the same RNA that went into transcriptome sequencing. Sequencing of TCR libraries was carried out on an Illumina HiSeq 4000 with 2 x 150 cycles. On the authors' methods: TCR reads were aligned to human V, D, J and C references and assembled into CDR3 clonotypes with MiXCR, including quality filtering and error correction. The tcR package in R was used to analyze clonotype counts and gene usage diversity. Raw mapping reads were checked after the RNA-seq reads had been mapped by STAR aligner version 2.5.3a onto the human GRCh37 genome. To test how sequencing depth affects detected clonotypes, IR-seq fastq files were randomly downsampled with Seqtk 1.3. TCRdb ran its own pipeline on the public reads, namely fastp trimming at Q25 and MiXCR clone calling, and kept in-frame beta chains. CDR3 protein sequences are deduplicated, and each keeps its most common genes and DNA. The V and J calls shown here were made by TCRdb, not taken from the authors' results. The sample table lists tens of thousands of distinct CDR3 sequences, approximately 17% of them with a count of one. The top ten clonotypes cover 16% of the sample.

Taken from cysteine to phenylalanine, the CDR3 has 13 residues. Only the CDR3 DNA is retained, 39 bases long and in frame from the first base. The germline V gene supplies CDR1 ENHRY and CDR2 SYGVKD. This receptor was obtained from a donor over 35 with multiple myeloma. The chain was built from TRBV10-3 and TRBJ1-5, with the identity of the D gene unclear. Sequences were obtained from a population of CD138-negative cells sorted from bone marrow. The cell subset or site label corresponds to: bone marrow mononuclear cells depleted of CD138+ plasma/myeloma cells by negative magnetic selection. The CDR3 reads as follows: CAISYDGNRPQHF. The bases read TGTGCCATCAGTTACGACGGAAATCGGCCCCAGCATTTT.